The 30 T cell receptor beta chains given below trace back to one sample, sequenced in a study of T cells in Graves' hyperthyroidism and ophthalmopathy (dated by TCRdb to between 2019 and 2020). Library generation was performed with multiplex PCR. TCRdb lists the instrument as Illumina HiSeq 2000. The TCR beta CDR3 regions were amplified from RNA transcripts. The TCR CDR3 was subjected to a first round of RT-PCR using the HTBI primer set and the Qiagen OneStep RT-PCR kit. TCRdb handled the public reads itself, with Q25 trimming in fastp and clone calling in MiXCR, and kept productive beta chains. Every entry covers one CDR3 protein and lists the most common genes and DNA from its rows. Here the sample has some 760,000 distinct CDR3 sequences; approximately 14% occur a single time. The biggest ten clones account for 9.5% to 13% of the sample. Material: blood. The receptors stem from a young woman with Graves' hyperthyroidism.

In this sample, this clonotype turned up a few times. The rearrangement links TRBV20-1 to TRBJ2-3, with 11 positions matching TRBD2. V shed 2 bases, J shed 4 bases, and the junction held 8 bases outside the gene matches. CDR1 and CDR2 (germline): DFQATT, SNEGSKA (reference sequence). This CDR3 region has 16 residues. CDR3 in amino acids: CSARLLAGVSPDTQYF. CDR3 DNA sequence: TGCAGTGCTAGACTACTAGCGGGAGTTTCCCCAGATACGCAGTATTTT.

About this clonotype: With a much larger clone just one base away, this may be a read error. V is TRBV28 and J is TRBJ2-7, with TRBD2 matching 7 bases. Matching the DNA end better, TRBJ2-1 makes the J call doubtful. The CDR3 contains 15 residues. The V gene's germline CDR1 is MDHEN and CDR2 SYDVKM. The CDR3: CASRNAGLAAYEQFF. The CDR3 DNA is TGTGCCAGCAGGAACGCAGGGCTAGCGGCGTACGAGCAGTTCTTC.

Note on this clonotype: Given a much more abundant clone one base away, this may be a read error. This chain uses TRBV18 with TRBJ2-5, with D possibly TRBD2 on 6 matching bases. Germline-derived CDR1 and CDR2 are KGHSH and LQKENI. Deletions cut 3 bases from V and 3 bases from J, with 14 bases between. The CDR3 consists of 15 residues. The CDR3 region is CASSPPGGNEETQYF. In DNA form, the CDR3 reads TGTGCCAGCTCACCGCCAGGAGGGAATGAAGAGACCCAGTACTTC.

Comments on this clonotype: Possible read error: a much larger clone is one base away. This chain uses TRBV20-1 with TRBJ1-4; no clear D gene. Germline CDR1 DFQATT, CDR2 SNEGSKA (reference sequence). The CDR3 sequence is 16 residues long. CDR3 region: CSARDYTSQNNEKQFF. CDR3 nucleotide sequence: TGCAGTGCTAGAGATTATACCTCACAGAATAATGAAAAACAGTTTTTT.

The chain joins TRBV18 to TRBJ2-2, with 7 positions matching TRBD2. This CDR3 comprises 16 residues. With V trimmed by 3 bases and J by 2 bases, 6 bases remained unmatched. From germline, CDR1 is KGHSH and CDR2 LQKENI. The CDR3 reads CASSPRGGRNTGELFF. The CDR3 DNA reads TGTGCCAGCTCACCCCGTGGCGGGAGAAACACCGGGGAGCTGTTTTTT.

In this sample, this clonotype turned up many times. The chain carries TRBV11-1 and TRBJ2-1, with D perhaps TRBD1 (5 bases). The CDR3 is 20 amino acids. Germline CDR1 is SGHAT and CDR2 is FQDESV (reference sequence). V lost 0 bases and J lost 0, with 21 bases in between. CDR3 DNA sequence: TGTGCCAGCAGCTTAGCAGTGACAGCCTCATCGCTTCCCTCCTACAATGAGCAGTTCTTC. Its translation is CASSLAVTASSLPSYNEQFF.

This clonotype was picked up many times. The J gene is TRBJ1-1, the V gene TRBV2, with no clear D. V shed 0 bases and J shed 5 bases, with 13 bases lying between them. This CDR3 contains 15 residues. From germline, CDR1 is SNHLY and CDR2 FYNNEI. This CDR3 is CASSEALRKTTEAFF. For the CDR3, the DNA is TGTGCCAGCAGTGAAGCGCTTCGCAAAACTACTGAAGCTTTCTTT.

This clonotype was counted at least ten times. The V and J genes are TRBV12-3 or TRBV12-4 and TRBJ2-7; possibly TRBD2 for D (6 bases). CDR3 length: 14 residues. V was shortened by 5 bases and J by 0 bases, with 11 bases between the two germline ends. CDR3 region: CASSRDWSSYEQYF. CDR3 bases: TGTGCCAGCAGTCGGGACTGGAGCTCCTACGAGCAGTACTTC.

This clonotype was picked up many times. The rearrangement joins TRBV7-9 to TRBJ2-4, with D possibly being TRBD2 (7 bases). The CDR3 consists of 15 residues. Looked up from germline, CDR1 is SEHNR and CDR2 is FQNEAQ (reference sequence). V lost 5 bases and J lost 3, with 14 bases in between. CDR3 nucleotides: TGTGCCAGCAGCCCGAGGGGGGGCAGCAAAAACATTCAGTACTTC. Encoded protein: CASSPRGGSKNIQYF.

This chain uses TRBV11-2 with TRBJ2-1, with D perhaps matching TRBD2 (5 bases). Germline CDR1 SGHAT, CDR2 FQNNGV. The length of the CDR3 is 16 residues. Trimming left V 0 bases short and J 8 bases short, with 17 bases between. The CDR3 region has the DNA TGTGCCAGCAGCTTAGATGGGTGGGAGATGATCGATGAGCAGTTCTTC. As protein: CASSLDGWEMIDEQFF.

This chain links TRBV27 with TRBJ2-5; D remains ambiguous. Trimming removed 7 bases at V and 1 base at J, with 13 bases between. This CDR3 is 14 amino acids long. Germline CDR1 and CDR2: MNHEY and SMNVEV (reference sequence). The CDR3 sequence: CASNFGFRQETQYF. The CDR3 bases are TGTGCCAGCAACTTTGGCTTTCGCCAAGAGACCCAGTACTTC.

The genes are TRBV6-2 or TRBV6-3 and TRBJ1-5; D possibly corresponds to TRBD1 (6 bases). Germline V gives CDR1 MNHEY, CDR2 SVGEGT. The CDR3 totals 14 residues. The V end was cut by 8 bases, the J end by 0 bases, with 11 bases between. The CDR3 here is CASRLDSSNQPQHF. CDR3 nucleotides: TGTGCCAGCCGACTGGACAGTAGCAATCAGCCCCAGCATTTT.

This chain joins TRBV14 and TRBJ1-1; TRBD1 is a possible D gene (6 bases). V lost 3 bases and J 14 bases, leaving 13 bases between the germline ends. The CDR3 sequence is 11 residues long. Germline V CDR1 and CDR2: SGHDN, FVKESK. In DNA form, the CDR3 reads TGTGCCAGCAGCCAGGGGGGACAACCGTTCTTT. Translating it yields CASSQGGQPFF.

This clonotype was seen ten or more times. This chain links TRBV7-3 with TRBJ2-7; D is undetermined. Per the germline V gene, CDR1 is SGHTA and CDR2 is FQGTGA. Trimming cost V 5 bases and J 7 bases, with 18 bases left between them. This CDR3 has 14 amino acids. Here the CDR3 reads CASSPQPGPGEQYF. The CDR3, as DNA: TGTGCCAGCAGCCCCCAACCGGGCCCTGGGGAGCAGTACTTC.

The sample holds many counts of this clonotype. The V call is TRBV20-1, the J call TRBJ2-1; D is uncertain. V gave up 0 bases and J gave up 10 bases, with 10 bases separating them. Germline CDR1 and CDR2: DFQATT and SNEGSKA (reference sequence). CDR3 size: 12 residues. The CDR3 protein is CSARDLGFEQFF. In nucleotides, the CDR3 is TGCAGTGCTAGAGACCTGGGGTTCGAGCAGTTCTTC.

The chain recombines TRBV3-1 with TRBJ2-3, with D unresolved. Germline V lookup: CDR1 LGHDT, CDR2 YNNKEL (reference sequence). Trimming took off 1 base at V and 5 bases at J, with 7 bases between the two ends. The CDR3 sequence is 13 residues long. This CDR3 reads CASSQGNGDTQYF. The CDR3 DNA follows: TGTGCCAGCAGCCAAGGTAATGGAGATACGCAGTATTTT.

This clonotype was observed many times. The V call is TRBV6-2 or TRBV6-3, the J call TRBJ2-1; 9 nucleotides match TRBD1. Trimming at V came to 6 bases and at J to 5 bases, leaving 8 bases not matched to a gene. Germline V CDR1 and CDR2: MNHEY, SVGEGT. The CDR3 contains 15 residues. CDR3 sequence: CASRGRDRDDNEQFF. CDR3 coding DNA: TGTGCCAGCAGGGGCCGGGACAGGGATGACAATGAGCAGTTCTTC.

V is TRBV4-3 and J is TRBJ2-3; TRBD1 or TRBD2 may be the D gene (7 bases each). The CDR3 runs to 16 residues. The V gene lost 2 bases and the J gene lost 0 bases, with 12 bases spanning the gap. Germline V lookup: CDR1 LGHNA, CDR2 YSLEER. This CDR3 is CASSQQGGSSTDTQYF. Written as DNA, the CDR3 is TGCGCCAGCAGCCAACAGGGGGGGTCTAGCACAGATACGCAGTATTTT.

As to this clonotype: At one end the junction does not follow the germline gene, possibly because of a read error. The rearrangement joins TRBV24-1 to TRBJ1-1, with D possibly matching TRBD1 (5 bases). Germline V gene lookup returns CDR1 KGHDR and CDR2 SFDVKD. CDR3 length equals 15 residues. The CDR3 protein is CAISDGGLKNTEAFF. In DNA, the CDR3 is TGTGCCATCAGTGATGGGGGACTAAAGAACACTGAAGCTTTCTTT.

Concerning this clonotype: One junction end disagrees with the germline gene, perhaps due to a read error. The chain has TRBV6-2 or TRBV6-3 and TRBJ2-2; 11 nucleotides agree with TRBD2. The CDR3 contains 16 residues. Germline V gives CDR1 MNHEY, CDR2 SVGEGT. The CDR3 region is CGSSYSSGRYTGELFF. The CDR3 region has the DNA TGTGGCAGCAGTTACTCTAGCGGGAGGTACACCGGGGAGCTGTTTTTT.

This clonotype was recorded at least ten times. The rearrangement links TRBV3-1 to TRBJ2-5, with D perhaps assigned TRBD1 or TRBD2 (5 bases each). The V end was cut by 0 bases, the J end by 7 bases, with 12 bases between. This CDR3 is built from 14 residues. The germline V gene encodes CDR1 LGHDT and CDR2 YNNKEL (reference sequence). The CDR3 reads CASSQDPAGRTQYF. The CDR3 DNA reads as TGTGCCAGCAGCCAAGACCCGGCAGGGAGGACCCAGTACTTC.

There are a few counts of this clonotype. The chain recombines TRBV28 with TRBJ1-1; D is possibly TRBD1 (5 bases). The CDR3 loop spans 16 amino acids. V lost 4 bases to trimming and J lost 4 bases, with 19 bases between them. CDR1 is MDHEN and CDR2 is SYDVKM in the germline V gene. This chain's CDR3 is CASSSPRDPEGTEAFF. The CDR3 coding sequence is TGTGCCAGCAGTTCCCCCAGGGATCCGGAGGGCACTGAAGCTTTCTTT. Combining the CDR3 with reference TRBV28 and TRBJ1-1 gives the whole variable domain DVKVTQSSRYLVKRTGEKVFLECVQDMDHENMFWYRQDPGLGLRLIYFSYDVKMKEKGDIPEGYSVSREKKERFSLILESASTNQTSMYLCASSSPRDPEGTEAFFGQGTRLTVV.

The genes are TRBV7-9 and TRBJ2-1; no reliable D call. The CDR3 runs to 15 residues. Per germline, CDR1 SEHNR and CDR2 FQNEAQ (reference sequence). Trimming removed 5 bases from V and 0 bases from J, with 11 bases in between. CDR3 sequence reads: CASSPDPHSYNEQFF. CDR3 coding DNA: TGTGCCAGCAGCCCCGATCCCCACTCCTACAATGAGCAGTTCTTC.

There are a few counts of this clonotype. The chain recombines TRBV6-1 with TRBJ1-2, with D perhaps TRBD1 (5 bases). CDR1 and CDR2 (germline): MNHNS, SASEGT. Trimming took off 4 bases at V and 8 bases at J, with 20 bases between the two ends. The CDR3 has 15 amino acids. CDR3 DNA: TGTGCCAGCAGTGGAGCGCCGGGGGAGGGCACCGGCTACACCTTC. This codes for CASSGAPGEGTGYTF.

This chain uses TRBV20-1 with TRBJ2-2; 7 bases map to TRBD2. J lost 3 bases, V lost 2 bases, and 9 bases had no gene match. Germline-derived CDR1 and CDR2 are DFQATT and SNEGSKA (reference sequence). The CDR3 is made up of 16 amino acids. The CDR3 DNA reads as TGCAGTGCTAGACCATTCACTAGCGCCCACACCGGGGAGCTGTTTTTT. Translation gives CSARPFTSAHTGELFF.

The sample holds a few counts of this clonotype. The chain recombines TRBV20-1 with TRBJ2-7; 10 nucleotides match TRBD2. This CDR3 has 13 amino acids. V was clipped by 5 bases and J by 3 bases; unmatched bases: 4. Germline V CDR1 and CDR2: DFQATT, SNEGSKA (reference sequence). CDR3 DNA: TGCAGTGCTTTTCTAGCGGGAGTCTACGAGCAGTACTTC. Its translation: CSAFLAGVYEQYF.

In this sample, this clonotype turned up a few times. V gene TRBV3-1 combines with J gene TRBJ2-5; possible D gene TRBD1, 6 bases. Germline V gene lookup returns CDR1 LGHDT and CDR2 YNNKEL (reference sequence). This CDR3 is 14 amino acids long. Trimming took 4 bases from V and 4 from J, leaving 13 bases between them. CDR3 sequence: CASSLLMGAETQYF. In DNA form, the CDR3 reads TGTGCCAGCAGCCTACTCATGGGGGCAGAGACCCAGTACTTC.

This clonotype has only a few counts. The V call is TRBV10-3, the J call TRBJ2-7; 10 bases align to TRBD1. Germline CDR1 ENHRY, CDR2 SYGVKD. The V gene end was trimmed by 6 bases and the J gene end by 7 bases; junction bases not matched to a gene: 12. The CDR3 is 15 residues long. CDR3 coding DNA: TGTGCCATCAGCCCCCGGACAGGGGGGGGGGGGGAGCAGTACTTC. It is translated as CAISPRTGGGGEQYF.

This clonotype was recorded once. The genes are TRBV6-5 and TRBJ1-5; TRBD1 might be the D (5 bases). V was trimmed by 1 base and J by 8 bases, leaving 12 bases between them. Germline loops: CDR1 MNHEY, CDR2 SVGAGI. This CDR3 spans 14 amino acids. The CDR3 region is CASSYLGVEKPQHF. In nucleotides, the CDR3 is TGTGCCAGCAGTTACTTAGGGGTAGAAAAGCCCCAGCATTTT.

The chain uses TRBV6-1 and TRBJ1-2, with 9 bases lining up with TRBD1. The germline V gene encodes CDR1 MNHNS and CDR2 SASEGT. This CDR3 comprises 14 residues. The V segment lost 6 bases and the J segment 5 bases; nucleotides outside the gene matches: 7. Written as DNA, the CDR3 is TGTGCCAGCAGAGGACAGGGGAAACTGTATGGCTACACCTTC. Its protein product is CASRGQGKLYGYTF.